The 10 T cell receptor beta chains reported below all come from one sample, sequenced in a study of blood T cell repertoires in COVID-19. This table comes from immunoSEQ multiplex PCR, and its TCRdb copy is limited to in-frame clones, with some not included. The sample holds fewer than 80,000 clones; 80% to 85% are singletons and the top ten take 9% to 10%. The sample was peripheral blood. These receptors came from a woman of 80 years or more with acute or convalescent COVID-19.

The CDR3 nucleotides read TGCGCCAGCAGCGCCCATCCGACAGAAGCCTATGGCTACACCTTC. Residues: CASSAHPTEAYGYTF. This sequence joins TRBV10-1 and TRBJ1-2; perhaps TRBD1 as D (5 bases). V lost 6 bases and J lost 4, with 18 bases in between. Germline assignment: CDR1 WNHNN and CDR2 SYGVQD (reference sequence). The CDR3 contains 15 residues.

The rearrangement joins TRBV7-2 to TRBJ1-2, with 9 bases that match TRBD1. The CDR3 loop spans 13 amino acids. The ends lost 4 bases at V and 8 bases at J; junction bases unmatched: 5. The germline gives CDR1 SGHTA, CDR2 FQGNSA. The CDR3 sequence is CASSSRQGGGYTF. CDR3 nucleotide sequence: TGTGCCAGCAGCTCCCGACAGGGGGGCGGCTACACCTTC.

This chain connects TRBV5-1 to TRBJ2-5; 11 bases agree with TRBD2. J lost 3 bases, V lost 5 bases, and 3 bases had no gene match. CDR1 is SGHRS and CDR2 is YFSETQ in the germline V gene. The CDR3 contains 14 residues. The CDR3 region has the DNA TGCGCCAGCAGGGTAGCGGGGGGGAAAGAGACCCAGTACTTC. It translates to CASRVAGGKETQYF.

This clone has just a few counts. V and J are TRBV10-1 and TRBJ1-6; unclear D gene. Germline assignment: CDR1 WNHNN and CDR2 SYGVQD (reference sequence). The germline V and J ends were trimmed by 6 bases and 7 bases, with 19 bases remaining between them. This CDR3 has 16 residues. CDR3: CASREVTVEENSPLHF. CDR3 nucleotides: TGCGCCAGCAGGGAGGTAACCGTTGAGGAAAATTCACCCCTCCACTTT.

The chain joins TRBV25-1 to TRBJ2-2; possibly TRBD2 for D (6 bases). The CDR3 has 15 residues. With 3 bases removed from V and 5 bases from J, the gap between germline ends came to 13 bases. The germline V gene encodes CDR1 MGHDK and CDR2 SYGVNS. The CDR3 spells CASSDPGDRTGELFF. CDR3 DNA sequence: TGTGCCAGCAGTGACCCGGGGGACCGGACCGGGGAGCTGTTTTTT.

The rearrangement joins TRBV15 to TRBJ1-2, with a weak D call TRBD1 (6 bases). Germline loops: CDR1 LNHNV, CDR2 YYDKDF (reference sequence). The ends were cut back, 0 bases at V and 8 bases at J, with 13 bases in the middle. This CDR3 has 14 residues. This CDR3 is CATSRDSGGRGYTF. CDR3 bases: TGTGCCACCAGCAGAGATAGCGGGGGGCGAGGCTACACCTTC. The variable domain in full, with the rest retrieved from reference TRBV15 and TRBJ1-2, is DAMVIQNPRYQVTQFGKPVTLSCSQTLNHNVMYWYQQKSSQAPKLLFHYYDKDFNNEADTPDNFQSRRPNTSFCFLDIRSPGLGDTAMYLCATSRDSGGRGYTFGSGTRLTVV.

The gene calls are TRBV3-1 (or the pseudogene TRBV3-2) and TRBJ1-2, with 8 bases lining up with TRBD1. The germline V gene encodes CDR1 LGHDT and CDR2 YNNKEL (reference sequence). Losses at the gene ends were 4 bases for V and 0 bases for J; bases not matched to a gene: 10. CDR3 size: 17 residues. The CDR3 reads CASSPSGTGRTNYGYTF. CDR3 DNA sequence: TGTGCCAGCAGCCCTTCCGGGACAGGAAGAACTAACTATGGCTACACCTTC.

This rearrangement joins TRBV30 to TRBJ2-7, with D perhaps TRBD1 (6 bases). The CDR3 loop spans 15 amino acids. The V gene lost 4 bases and the J gene lost 1 base, with 17 bases spanning the gap. Germline V gene lookup returns CDR1 GTSNPN and CDR2 SVGIG (reference sequence). CDR3 protein: CAWNTRDKRSYEQYF. The CDR3 DNA sequence: TGTGCCTGGAACACCCGGGACAAGAGATCCTACGAGCAGTACTTC.

V gene TRBV29-1 combines with J gene TRBJ1-6; 7 nucleotides align to TRBD1. V lost 3 bases, J lost 7 bases, and 3 bases stayed unmatched. This CDR3 comprises 13 residues. Per germline, CDR1 SQVTM and CDR2 ANQGSEA. The CDR3 spells CSVELGQNSPLHF. CDR3 DNA: TGCAGCGTTGAGTTGGGACAGAATTCACCCCTCCACTTT. Full variable domain (missing parts from reference TRBV29-1 and TRBJ1-6): SAVISQKPSRDICQRGTSLTIQCQVDSQVTMMFWYRQQPGQSLTLIATANQGSEATYESGFVIDKFPISRPNLTFSTLTVSNMSPEDSSIYLCSVELGQNSPLHFGNGTRLTVT.

This clone is medium-sized (0.01 to 0.1%) within its sample. The chain uses TRBV6-2 or TRBV6-3 and TRBJ1-6, with D perhaps matching TRBD1 (5 bases). Germline CDR1 reads MNHEY; CDR2 reads SVGEGT. Trimming removed 0 bases from V and 14 bases from J, with 8 bases in between. The CDR3 sequence is 12 residues long. The CDR3 protein is CASSYSWGTLHF. CDR3 sequence (DNA): TGTGCCAGCAGTTACTCGTGGGGCACCCTCCACTTT.